This T cell receptor (beta chain) comes out of a study of T-cell reconstitution after alpha-beta-depleted transplantation in children (dated by TCRdb to the mid-2010s). Study-wide context: The study quantitatively tracked T-cell immune reconstitution after TCRalphabeta/CD19-depleted allogeneic hematopoietic cell transplantation in children using TCR repertoire profiling.

Interpreted using the paper, the treatment or condition label stands for: allogeneic hematopoietic cell transplantation with graft depleted of TCRalphabeta T cells and CD19 B cells. The transplant recipients were children given TCRalphabeta/CD19-depleted allogeneic hematopoietic cell grafts. Only a few counts were recorded for this clonotype. What antigen it recognizes has not been identified. No much larger clone is present one base from it, and per-base qualities are unavailable. Library generation was performed with PCR. The data were produced on an Illumina HiSeq 2500. To normalize quantification of the TCRbeta repertoire, the TCR libraries were built with molecular barcoding that relied on unique molecular identifiers. TCRdb itself trimmed the public reads at Q25 with fastp, ran MiXCR and retained productive beta chains. Rows with one shared CDR3 protein collapse into an entry with the most common genes and DNA. The sample records 600,000 or so distinct CDR3 sequences, around 23% of which are singletons. Roughly 14% of the sample is in the top ten clones.

Findings and caveats that apply to the study as a whole: In some patients, high TCRbeta diversity at day 60 was attributed to recipient T cells and intrathymic progenitors that had survived conditioning. The apparently early alphabetaT-cell count recovery about two months after transplant was reportedly dependent on only several hundred rapidly expanded clones derived from non-depleted graft cells. The frequencies of hyperexpanded clones fell over the following months, and after one year, T-cell counts and TCRbeta diversity were mostly attributed to newly produced T cells.

This clonotype originated in a boy in the first two years of life who had a stem cell transplant for acute myeloid leukemia, so the T cells may come from the graft donor. Sequenced here: PBMCs, mostly from graft donor cells, sampled 360 days after TCRalphabeta/CD19-depleted stem cell transplant.

Here the CDR3 is given as CSATRRGGGRADTQYF. Read as DNA, the sequence is TGCAGTGCGACTCGTAGAGGGGGAGGACGTGCAGATACGCAGTATTTT. The chain is assembled from TRBV20-1 and TRBJ2-3; the D region is possibly TRBD1 or TRBD2, each matching across 6 bases. The CDR1 and CDR2 encoded by the germline V gene (reference sequence) are DFQATT and SNEGSKA. Including the terminal cysteine and phenylalanine, the CDR3 comprises 16 residues. Just the 48-base CDR3 DNA is kept, in frame starting at base 1. V and J lose 6 bases and 4 bases, and a span of 23 bases separates them.